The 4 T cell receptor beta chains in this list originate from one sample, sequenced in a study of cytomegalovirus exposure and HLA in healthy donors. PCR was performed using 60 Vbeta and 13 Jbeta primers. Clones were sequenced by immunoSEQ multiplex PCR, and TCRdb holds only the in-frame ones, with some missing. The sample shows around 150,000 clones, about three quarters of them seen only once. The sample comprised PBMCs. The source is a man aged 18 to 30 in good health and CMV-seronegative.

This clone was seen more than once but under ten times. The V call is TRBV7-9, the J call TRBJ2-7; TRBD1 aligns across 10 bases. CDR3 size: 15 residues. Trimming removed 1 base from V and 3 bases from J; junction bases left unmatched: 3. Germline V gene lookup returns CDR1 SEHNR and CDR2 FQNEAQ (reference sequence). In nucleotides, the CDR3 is TGTGCCAGCAGCTTAGGACAGGGGGCCCACTACGAGCAGTACTTC. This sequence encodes CASSLGQGAHYEQYF.

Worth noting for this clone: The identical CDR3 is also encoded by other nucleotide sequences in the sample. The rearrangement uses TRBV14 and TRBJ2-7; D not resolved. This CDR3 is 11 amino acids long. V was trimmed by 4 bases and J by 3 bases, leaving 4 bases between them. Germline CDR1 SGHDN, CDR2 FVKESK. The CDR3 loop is CASSPGYEQYF. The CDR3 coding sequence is TGTGCCAGCAGCCCAGGCTACGAGCAGTACTTC.

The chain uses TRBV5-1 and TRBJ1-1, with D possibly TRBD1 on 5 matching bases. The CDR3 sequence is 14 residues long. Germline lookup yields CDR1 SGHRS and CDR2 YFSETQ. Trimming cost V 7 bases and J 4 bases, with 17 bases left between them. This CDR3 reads CASVGQTGGTEAFF. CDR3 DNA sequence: TGCGCCAGCGTCGGGCAAACCGGGGGCACTGAAGCTTTCTTT.

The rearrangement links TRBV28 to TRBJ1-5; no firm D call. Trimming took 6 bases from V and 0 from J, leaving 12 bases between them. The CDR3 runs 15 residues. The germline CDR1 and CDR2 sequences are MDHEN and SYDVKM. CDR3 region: CASRPGGPSNQPQHF. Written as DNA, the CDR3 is TGTGCCAGCAGGCCTGGCGGCCCTAGCAATCAGCCCCAGCATTTT.